The present T cell receptor (beta chain) was sequenced within a study of blood T cell repertoires in COVID-19. Across the whole study: Both acute and convalescent COVID-19 samples were obtained from the United States, Italy and Spain. Sources were T cells, B-cell-depleted T cells, or PBMCs; the material itself was cDNA or gDNA.

V lost 4 bases and J 1 base, leaving 13 bases between the germline ends. This CDR3 has 15 amino acids. Germline loops: CDR1 MNHNY, CDR2 SVGAGI (reference sequence). Original methodology: The authors estimated nucleated cell counts from reference gene primer amplification. Clones were read by immunoSEQ multiplex PCR, and TCRdb kept only the in-frame ones, dropping some. V and J calls and clone size are copied from that table; D and trimming were computed from the DNA. The sample carries around 150,000 clones, around 90% recorded once. The sample consisted of peripheral blood. The rearrangement uses TRBV6-6 and TRBJ1-1, with a possible D match to TRBD1 (6 bases). This clonotype was sampled from a human donor in a cohort sampled during active COVID-19. The CDR3 DNA reads as TGTGCCAGCAGTTGGCCGGGACAACCGAACACTGAAGCTTTCTTT. Translation: CASSWPGQPNTEAFF.